These 16 T cell receptor beta chains share one sample of origin, sequenced in a study of CD8+CD57+ T cells in acquired aplastic anemia. Genomic DNA provided the template from which TCR beta VDJ and CDR3 profiles were obtained. Using its own MiXCR run on the reads, TCRdb lists one record per CDR3 protein. The table shows roughly 250,000 distinct CDR3 sequences, with around 43% occurring only once. All sequencing subjects had displayed CD8+CD57+ cell expansion on flow cytometry. The sequencing sample was made of sorted CD4+, CD8+, or CD8+CD57+ T cells (not recorded which) from PBMCs. The receptors come from a human donor with aplastic anemia.

Comment on this clonotype: The junction departs from the called germline gene at one end, perhaps through a read error. The V and J genes are TRBV6-9 and TRBJ2-3; either TRBD1 or TRBD2 may fit D (6 bases each). Germline V CDR1 and CDR2: MNHGY, SVAAGI. This CDR3 spans 16 amino acids. The CDR3: CVSSYGTGGGTDTQYF. CDR3 bases: TGTGTCAGCAGTTATGGGACCGGGGGCGGCACAGATACGCAGTATTTT.

Worth noting for this clonotype: This may be a read error, as it is one base from a much larger clone. This is likely a read error, given that the CDR3 carries no conserved phenylalanine or tryptophan at its end. It is unclear where the CDR3 begins or ends on the DNA, so no DNA is shown, and the CDR3 is as TCRdb lists it. V usage is TRBV27 and J usage is TRBJ2-7. Germline CDR1 reads MNHEY; CDR2 reads SMNVEV (reference sequence). The CDR3 is 12 residues long, ends included. CDR3 sequence: CASSCSVSLKYL.

The CDR3 loop reads CAISTGTYEQYF. The CDR3 DNA follows: TGTGCCATCAGTACAGGGACCTACGAGCAGTACTTC. This rearrangement joins TRBV10-3 to TRBJ2-7, with TRBD1 as a possible D gene (6 bases). V shed 5 bases and J shed 2 bases, with 7 bases lying between them. Germline V CDR1 and CDR2: ENHRY, SYGVKD. This CDR3 is built from 12 residues.

The genes are TRBV15 and TRBJ2-7; D possibly corresponds to TRBD1 (6 bases). Trimming took 3 bases from V and 3 from J, leaving 12 bases between them. This CDR3 has 14 amino acids. Germline values: CDR1 LNHNV, CDR2 YYDKDF (reference sequence). DNA of the CDR3: TGTGCCACCAGCAGGGACACAGGGTACTACGAGCAGTACTTC. It is translated as CATSRDTGYYEQYF.

Concerning this clonotype: A read error may explain this, as a much larger clone is one base away. V gene TRBV6-5 combines with J gene TRBJ2-5, with D perhaps given as TRBD1 or TRBD2 (6 bases each). Germline CDR1 and CDR2: MNHEY and SVGAGI. This CDR3 contains 15 residues. The DNA of the CDR3 is TGTGCCGGCAGTTCGACAGGCATAGGGAGGGAGACCCAGTACTTC. Its protein is CAGSSTGIGRETQYF.

The gene calls are TRBV20-1 and TRBJ1-1; D may be TRBD1 (5 bases). V was trimmed by 5 bases and J by 7 bases, leaving 11 bases between them. From germline, CDR1 is DFQATT and CDR2 SNEGSKA (reference sequence). This CDR3 has 11 residues. The CDR3 is CSADMGGEAFF. CDR3 DNA: TGCAGTGCTGACATGGGGGGTGAAGCTTTCTTT.

Points on this clonotype: This may be a read error, as it is one base from a much larger clone. The chain is built from TRBV7-2 and TRBJ1-1; 10 nucleotides match TRBD1. The V gene's germline CDR1 is SGHTA and CDR2 FQGNSA. The CDR3 runs 14 residues. V gave up 8 bases and J gave up 3 bases; unmatched junction bases: 6. The CDR3 nucleotides read TGTGCCAGCGGCCCGGGACAGGGGTACACTGAAGCTTTCTTT. It codes for CASGPGQGYTEAFF.

About this clonotype: A much bigger clone sits one base away, suggesting this may be a read error. This chain uses TRBV20-1 with TRBJ2-5, with 9 bases lining up with TRBD1. After removal of 2 bases from V and 1 base from J, the junction contained 14 bases not matched to a gene. This CDR3 is built from 18 residues. In germline, CDR1 is DFQATT, CDR2 SNEGSKA (reference sequence). As DNA, the CDR3 is TGCAGTGCTAGACCACGGACAGGGGTAGTTCTTCTCCAAGAGACCCAGTACTTC. Translation: CSARPRTGVVLLQETQYF.

The J gene is TRBJ1-1, the V gene TRBV6-5; 8 bases are shared with TRBD1. The CDR3 is 16 amino acids. Germline CDR1 reads MNHEY; CDR2 reads SVGAGI. The V segment lost 6 bases and the J segment 3 bases; nucleotides outside the gene matches: 12. CDR3 coding DNA: TGTGCCAGCAGCCAGGACAGGGATTTTGCTCACACTGAAGCTTTCTTT. Encoded protein: CASSQDRDFAHTEAFF.

The V and J genes are TRBV12-3 or TRBV12-4 and TRBJ1-2, with unresolved D. V was pared by 1 base and J by 4 bases, with 7 bases between. The CDR3 runs to 13 residues. The CDR3 region is CASSLERAYGYTF. CDR3 bases: TGTGCCAGCAGTTTAGAAAGGGCCTATGGCTACACCTTC.

This chain links TRBV7-9 with TRBJ2-1; TRBD1 aligns across 7 bases. V dropped 5 bases and J dropped 8; count of bases not matched to a gene: 9. The CDR3 runs to 14 residues. From germline, CDR1 is SEHNR and CDR2 FQNEAQ (reference sequence). The CDR3 nucleotides are TGTGCCAGCAGCCTGGGACAGTCTGGTCATGAGCAGTTCTTC. This gives the protein CASSLGQSGHEQFF.

The CDR3 region has the DNA TGCAGCGTTGAAGTTGCCCAGGGGACCCAGTACTTC. This translates into CSVEVAQGTQYF. The chain has TRBV29-1 and TRBJ2-5, with D possibly being TRBD1 (5 bases). V was pared by 1 base and J by 7 bases, with 10 bases between. Germline-derived CDR1 and CDR2 are SQVTM and ANQGSEA. The CDR3 spans 12 residues.

This clonotype has at least ten counts. The J gene is TRBJ1-2, the V gene TRBV27, with D perhaps TRBD1 (6 bases). Germline CDR1 and CDR2: MNHEY and SMNVEV (reference sequence). Trimming removed 6 bases at V and 7 bases at J, with 12 bases between. This CDR3 is built from 12 residues. This CDR3 reads CASRTGAVGYTF. CDR3 DNA: TGTGCCAGCAGGACAGGTGCGGTTGGCTACACCTTC.

The genes are TRBV7-2 and TRBJ1-1; no definite D call. Looked up from germline, CDR1 is SGHTA and CDR2 is FQGNSA. The CDR3 runs 13 residues. V lost 2 bases, J lost 1 base, and 5 bases lay in between. CDR3 nucleotides: TGTGCCAGCAGCTTACGGCCGAACACTGAAGCTTTCTTT. Translated, it gives CASSLRPNTEAFF.

The genes are TRBV5-4 and TRBJ2-7; D ambiguous. From germline, CDR1 is SGHNT and CDR2 YYREEE (reference sequence). V lost 2 bases and J 1 base, leaving 10 bases between the germline ends. The CDR3 is 14 amino acids. The CDR3: CASSFKVPSYEQYF. In DNA form, the CDR3 reads TGTGCCAGCAGCTTTAAGGTCCCATCCTACGAGCAGTACTTC.

Comment on this clonotype: It may be a read error: a sequence one base away is much more abundant. V is TRBV6-5 and J is TRBJ1-4; D is perhaps TRBD1 (6 bases). This CDR3 comprises 16 residues. The germline CDR1 and CDR2 sequences are MNHEY and SVGAGI. CDR3 region: CTSSYHGQFLNEKLFF. In nucleotides, the CDR3 is TGTACCAGCAGTTACCACGGACAGTTCCTTAATGAAAAACTGTTTTTT.